Following are 26 T cell receptor beta chains from one sample sequenced in a study of blood T cell repertoires in COVID-19. The method was immunoSEQ multiplex PCR; TCRdb's version includes in-frame clones alone and lacks a portion of them. Altogether about 45,000 clones are present, about nine tenths being singletons, with the ten largest covering around 10%. The sample taken for sequencing was peripheral blood. These receptors originate from an elderly woman with active COVID-19.

Only one count was recorded for this clone. The chain couples TRBV28 to TRBJ1-2; TRBD1 might be the D (5 bases). The CDR3 consists of 11 residues. V lost 3 bases and J lost 13, with 12 bases in between. The germline gives CDR1 MDHEN, CDR2 SYDVKM. DNA for the CDR3: TGTGCCAGCAGTTTCGCTCGGGGGGTCACCTTC. Amino acids: CASSFARGVTF.

The chain carries TRBV28 and TRBJ2-5; 7 bases align to TRBD1. The germline V gene encodes CDR1 MDHEN and CDR2 SYDVKM. The CDR3 contains 16 residues. After removal of 5 bases from V and 3 bases from J, the junction contained 12 bases not matched to a gene. Written as DNA, the CDR3 is TGTGCCAGCAGTCGAATCGGGACAGTACTAAAAGAGACCCAGTACTTC. Its protein product is CASSRIGTVLKETQYF. The variable domain in full, completed from reference TRBV28 and TRBJ2-5, reads DVKVTQSSRYLVKRTGEKVFLECVQDMDHENMFWYRQDPGLGLRLIYFSYDVKMKEKGDIPEGYSVSREKKERFSLILESASTNQTSMYLCASSRIGTVLKETQYFGPGTRLLVL.

This sequence joins TRBV27 and TRBJ2-7; 8 bases agree with TRBD1. This CDR3 contains 14 residues. Germline V gene data show CDR1 as MNHEY and CDR2 as SMNVEV (reference sequence). The V segment lost 6 bases and the J segment 2 bases; nucleotides outside the gene matches: 6. The CDR3 DNA reads as TGTGCCAGCAGATGGACAGGGCAGACCTACGAGCAGTACTTC. Protein: CASRWTGQTYEQYF.

The table lists this clone with a count of one. The V gene is TRBV5-4, the J gene TRBJ2-1, with D possibly matching TRBD2 (6 bases). V lost 4 bases and J 6 bases, leaving 11 bases between the germline ends. The CDR3 runs 13 residues. The germline CDR1 and CDR2 sequences are SGHNT and YYREEE (reference sequence). Here the CDR3 reads CASSPGTPNEQFF. DNA for the CDR3: TGTGCCAGCAGCCCTGGGACTCCCAATGAGCAGTTCTTC. The full variable domain, completed using reference TRBV5-4 and TRBJ2-1, is ETGVTQSPTHLIKTRGQQVTLRCSSQSGHNTVSWYQQALGQGPQFIFQYYREEENGRGNFPPRFSGLQFPNYSSELNVNALELDDSALYLCASSPGTPNEQFFGPGTRLTVL.

A single count supports this clone. CDR3 coding DNA: TGTGCCAGCAGTGAATGGATGGCGGTTAATGAAAAACTGTTTTTT. Translating it yields CASSEWMAVNEKLFF. The V call is TRBV6-1, the J call TRBJ1-4, with D hard to call. The CDR3 length is 15 residues. The V and J ends lost 2 bases and 4 bases respectively, with 11 bases between them. The germline CDR1 and CDR2 sequences are MNHNS and SASEGT.

The chain couples TRBV20-1 to TRBJ2-3; 8 nucleotides align to TRBD2. Looked up from germline, CDR1 is DFQATT and CDR2 is SNEGSKA (reference sequence). This CDR3 contains 15 residues. V lost 5 bases, J lost 6 bases, and 13 bases stayed unmatched. CDR3 loop: CSAGGWAGGWDTQYF. The CDR3 coding sequence is TGCAGTGCTGGTGGATGGGCGGGGGGCTGGGATACGCAGTATTTT.

This sequence joins TRBV10-3 and TRBJ2-1; D may be TRBD1 (6 bases). With 6 bases removed from V and 7 bases from J, the gap between germline ends came to 13 bases. Germline CDR1 ENHRY, CDR2 SYGVKD. CDR3 length: 13 residues. The CDR3 loop reads CAISPGAKNEQFF. The CDR3 DNA follows: TGTGCCATCAGCCCAGGGGCGAAGAATGAGCAGTTCTTC.

The CDR3 DNA reads TGTGCCAGCAGTTTGGCGGGGAAGGCCTATGGCTACACCTTC. Encoded protein: CASSLAGKAYGYTF. The gene calls are TRBV28 and TRBJ1-2; D is ambiguous. Germline assignment: CDR1 MDHEN and CDR2 SYDVKM. V was trimmed by 3 bases and J by 4 bases, leaving 12 bases between them. This CDR3 contains 14 residues.

The chain joins TRBV9 to TRBJ1-6; TRBD1 aligns across 9 bases. The CDR3 runs 15 residues. Per the germline V gene, CDR1 is SGDLS and CDR2 is YYNGEE. The V gene end was trimmed by 4 bases and the J gene end by 6 bases; junction bases not matched to a gene: 5. CDR3 amino acids: CASSSGGQGNSPLHF. The CDR3 DNA reads TGTGCCAGCAGCTCCGGGGGACAGGGTAATTCACCCCTCCACTTT. Full variable domain (outside the CDR3, taken from reference TRBV9 and TRBJ1-6): DSGVTQTPKHLITATGQRVTLRCSPRSGDLSVYWYQQSLDQGLQFLIQYYNGEERAKGNILERFSAQQFPDLHSELNLSSLELGDSALYFCASSSGGQGNSPLHFGNGTRLTVT.

This clone was detected a few times. V and J are TRBV19 and TRBJ1-2, with a tentative D call TRBD1 (5 bases). CDR1 LNHDA and CDR2 SQIVND come from the germline V gene (reference sequence). V dropped 3 bases and J dropped 8 bases, with 16 bases sitting between them. The CDR3 contains 14 residues. The CDR3 is CASSMDTFLGGYTF. The CDR3 DNA sequence: TGTGCCAGTAGTATGGACACGTTTTTGGGAGGCTACACCTTC.

The genes are TRBV7-2 and TRBJ1-2; TRBD1 is a possible D gene (6 bases). Trimming cost V 5 bases and J 2 bases, with 12 bases left between them. The germline V gene encodes CDR1 SGHTA and CDR2 FQGNSA. The CDR3 is 14 amino acids. The CDR3 nucleotides are TGTGCCAGCAGCGTTCAACAGGGAAACTATGGCTACACCTTC. Protein: CASSVQQGNYGYTF. Supplemented by reference TRBV7-2 and TRBJ1-2, the full variable domain reads GAGVSQSPSNKVTEKGKDVELRCDPISGHTALYWYRQSLGQGLEFLIYFQGNSAPDKSGLPSDRFSAERTGGSVSTLTIQRTQQEDSAVYLCASSVQQGNYGYTFGSGTRLTVV.

This chain connects TRBV24-1 to TRBJ1-1; a possible D gene is TRBD1 (5 bases). Looked up from germline, CDR1 is KGHDR and CDR2 is SFDVKD. Trimming took off 5 bases at V and 4 bases at J, with 10 bases between the two ends. This CDR3 is 13 amino acids long. CDR3 region: CATSGPGGTEAFF. CDR3 DNA sequence: TGTGCCACCAGTGGCCCCGGGGGCACTGAAGCTTTCTTT.

V and J are TRBV4-3 and TRBJ1-5; unclear D gene. Per the germline V gene, CDR1 is LGHNA and CDR2 is YSLEER. V shed 0 bases and J shed 6 bases, with 12 bases lying between them. This CDR3 spans 15 amino acids. CDR3 loop: CASSQDSGIGQPQHF. The CDR3 DNA sequence: TGCGCCAGCAGCCAAGATTCAGGTATCGGTCAGCCCCAGCATTTT.

The chain combines TRBV9 with TRBJ1-6, with unresolved D. The V gene lost 6 bases and the J gene lost 9 bases, with 7 bases spanning the gap. From germline, CDR1 is SGDLS and CDR2 YYNGEE. The CDR3 spans 11 residues. DNA of the CDR3: TGTGCCAGCATCCTCTCTTCACCCCTCCACTTT. This codes for CASILSSPLHF.

The sample holds a few counts of this clone. The chain uses TRBV29-1 and TRBJ2-7, with TRBD1 matching over 10 bases. CDR3 length: 13 amino acids. V shed 6 bases, J shed 5 bases, and the junction held 7 bases outside the gene matches. Looked up from germline, CDR1 is SQVTM and CDR2 is ANQGSEA. This CDR3 reads CSVGGQGLHEQYF. The CDR3 region has the DNA TGCAGCGTGGGGGGACAGGGGCTCCACGAGCAGTACTTC.

This rearrangement joins TRBV5-3 to TRBJ2-7; D might be TRBD1 (6 bases). TRBV5-3 falls under the ORF class, with uncertain function. V was shortened by 4 bases and J by 4 bases, with 15 bases between the two germline ends. The CDR3 is 14 amino acids. The chain's CDR3 is CARSEQGLGYEQYF. CDR3 in DNA: TGTGCCAGAAGCGAACAGGGATTGGGATACGAGCAGTACTTC.

The genes are TRBV7-9 and TRBJ2-7; 8 bases line up with TRBD2. The CDR3 is 13 amino acids. V lost 5 bases, J lost 12 bases, and 12 bases stayed unmatched. CDR1 and CDR2 from the germline V gene are SEHNR and FQNEAQ (reference sequence). CDR3 coding DNA: TGTGCCAGCAGCCCGGGGGGGGACAACTGGCGGTACTTC. Residues: CASSPGGDNWRYF.

This clone was seen a handful of times. The rearrangement joins TRBV4-1 to TRBJ1-4; no reliable D call. Germline lookup yields CDR1 MGHRA and CDR2 YSYEKL. Trimming removed 1 base from V and 0 bases from J, with 9 bases in between. The CDR3 is 16 amino acids. The CDR3 reads CASSQVLRATNEKLFF. The CDR3 nucleotides are TGCGCCAGCAGCCAAGTTTTACGGGCAACTAATGAAAAACTGTTTTTT.

The CDR3 nucleotides read TGTGCCAGCAGCCTTCAAGGGGCCATGAACACTGAAGCTTTCTTT. Translation: CASSLQGAMNTEAFF. The V gene is TRBV7-3, the J gene TRBJ1-1; possible D gene TRBD1, 5 bases. The V gene's germline CDR1 is SGHTA and CDR2 FQGTGA. The CDR3 has 15 amino acids. Trimming stripped 5 bases from V and 0 bases from J, with 13 bases between.

The V gene is TRBV5-4, the J gene TRBJ2-2; TRBD2 aligns across 7 bases. The V and J ends lost 1 base and 2 bases, in that order; junction bases with no gene match: 5. This CDR3 spans 16 amino acids. Germline CDR1 reads SGHNT; CDR2 reads YYREEE (reference sequence). The chain's CDR3 is CASSLYSGVNTGELFF. The CDR3 DNA sequence: TGTGCCAGCAGCTTGTACAGCGGGGTTAACACCGGGGAGCTGTTTTTT.

This clone appeared a few times. V and J are TRBV7-9 and TRBJ1-5, with D perhaps TRBD1 (5 bases). This CDR3 region has 12 residues. Per germline, CDR1 SEHNR and CDR2 FQNEAQ (reference sequence). V was cut by 8 bases and J by 7 bases, with 12 bases left in between. The CDR3 spells CASGGSRQPQHF. The CDR3 region has the DNA TGTGCCAGCGGGGGGTCGAGGCAGCCCCAGCATTTT.

The chain employs TRBV5-4 and TRBJ2-2; a possible D gene is TRBD2 (6 bases). This CDR3 is 15 amino acids long. V was trimmed by 3 bases and J by 4 bases, leaving 13 bases between them. Germline V gene sequence: CDR1 SGHNT, CDR2 YYREEE (reference sequence). The DNA for the CDR3 is TGTGCCAGCAGCTCCGGGACTGTAGCCACCGGGGAGCTGTTTTTT. This sequence encodes CASSSGTVATGELFF.

The gene calls are TRBV5-1 and TRBJ2-4; possibly TRBD2 for D (5 bases). V was cut by 5 bases and J by 0 bases, with 15 bases left in between. Germline V CDR1 and CDR2: SGHRS, YFSETQ. This CDR3 contains 16 residues. The CDR3: CASRTDLTLAKNIQYF. The CDR3 bases are TGCGCCAGCAGGACGGACTTGACCTTAGCCAAAAACATTCAGTACTTC.

The chain combines TRBV19 with TRBJ1-2, with D possibly matching TRBD1 (5 bases). Trimming removed 4 bases at V and 2 bases at J, with 8 bases between. Germline V gene data show CDR1 as LNHDA and CDR2 as SQIVND (reference sequence). There are 13 residues in the CDR3. CDR3 sequence: CASSTGYNYGYTF. The CDR3 bases are TGTGCCAGTAGTACAGGGTACAACTATGGCTACACCTTC.

This clone has just a few counts. This CDR3 reads CASSYSDRDQPQHF. The CDR3 DNA follows: TGTGCCAGCAGTTACTCGGACAGGGATCAGCCCCAGCATTTT. V usage is TRBV6-6 and J usage is TRBJ1-5; 8 nucleotides align to TRBD1. Germline V gene data show CDR1 as MNHNY and CDR2 as SVGAGI (reference sequence). The CDR3 is 14 residues long. V was pared by 0 bases and J by 5 bases, with 0 bases of the junction left unmatched.

V is TRBV3-1 (or the pseudogene TRBV3-2) and J is TRBJ2-3, with TRBD2 identical over 9 bases. Germline V gene data show CDR1 as LGHDT and CDR2 as YNNKEL (reference sequence). The CDR3 loop spans 17 amino acids. The V gene end was trimmed by 0 bases and the J gene end by 4 bases; junction bases not matched to a gene: 8. CDR3 sequence reads: CASSQEGSGGRADTQYF. DNA for the CDR3: TGTGCCAGCAGCCAAGAAGGCAGCGGGGGGCGAGCAGATACGCAGTATTTT.